The next 11 T cell receptor beta chains were all read from a single sample in a study of blood T cell repertoires in COVID-19. Sequenced by immunoSEQ multiplex PCR; TCRdb stores in-frame clones only, minus some. The sample holds 190,000 or so clones; roughly 88% are singletons and the top ten take 4%. The sequenced sample consisted of peripheral blood. The receptor set was obtained from a woman aged 30 to 39 with acute or convalescent COVID-19.

This chain uses TRBV11-2 with TRBJ2-1; weak D call: TRBD1 (5 bases). Germline CDR1 is SGHAT and CDR2 is FQNNGV. The V end was cut by 5 bases, the J end by 8 bases, with 16 bases between. The CDR3 is 14 residues long. CDR3 in DNA: TGTGCCAGCAGCCTTACGACAGATCCTTATGAGCAGTTCTTC. It codes for CASSLTTDPYEQFF.

This rearrangement joins TRBV11-1 to TRBJ1-4, with D perhaps TRBD1 (5 bases). CDR3 length: 13 residues. Germline V gene sequence: CDR1 SGHAT, CDR2 FQDESV (reference sequence). V gave up 3 bases and J gave up 8 bases, with 10 bases separating them. The CDR3 coding sequence is TGTGCCAGCAGCTTGGGGCCCGAGGAAAAACTGTTTTTT. Protein sequence: CASSLGPEEKLFF.

This clone has a single count. The junction differs from germline at one of its ends, possibly a read error. V gene TRBV14 combines with J gene TRBJ2-7, with D uncertain. The CDR3 contains 8 residues. Germline CDR1 and CDR2: SGHDN and FVKESK. CDR3 protein: CASSILNF. The CDR3 region has the DNA TGTGCCAGCAGCATACTTAACTTC.

The chain joins TRBV19 to TRBJ1-2; D is unresolved. Trimming removed 3 bases at V and 6 bases at J, with 11 bases between. Germline CDR1 is LNHDA and CDR2 is SQIVND (reference sequence). This CDR3 has 13 amino acids. Written as DNA, the CDR3 is TGTGCCAGTAGTATGGGCTCATCCAATGGCTACACCTTC. This codes for CASSMGSSNGYTF.

This chain connects TRBV28 to TRBJ1-5; D not certain. The CDR3 consists of 12 residues. V gave up 3 bases and J gave up 7 bases, with 7 bases separating them. CDR1 and CDR2 (germline): MDHEN, SYDVKM. CDR3 sequence reads: CASSLSVQPQHF. In DNA, the CDR3 is TGTGCCAGCAGTTTGTCTGTCCAGCCCCAGCATTTT.

The chain has TRBV2 and TRBJ2-1; a weak D match, TRBD2 (5 bases). This CDR3 region has 13 residues. The germline V and J ends were trimmed by 8 bases and 6 bases, with 14 bases remaining between them. Germline CDR1 is SNHLY and CDR2 is FYNNEI. The CDR3 DNA follows: TGTGCCAGCTCTAGCAGGCCCACCAATGAGCAGTTCTTC. It yields the protein CASSSRPTNEQFF.

The rearrangement links TRBV5-6 to TRBJ1-4; no clear D gene. CDR1 and CDR2 (germline): SGHDT, YYEEEE. The CDR3 sequence is 15 residues long. V was pared by 4 bases and J by 9 bases, with 19 bases between. Here the CDR3 reads CASSPASGGPKKLFF. The CDR3 DNA sequence: TGTGCCAGCAGCCCCGCGTCAGGCGGGCCTAAAAAACTGTTTTTT.

To note about this clone: One junction end disagrees with the germline gene, perhaps due to a read error. The chain joins TRBV11-2 to TRBJ1-4; D gene unclear. The CDR3 is 19 amino acids. Germline assignment: CDR1 SGHAT and CDR2 FQNNGV. CDR3 protein: CATSVQAGLKGGRREKLFF. The CDR3 coding sequence is TGTGCCACCAGCGTCCAGGCCGGGTTAAAAGGCGGGAGGCGAGAAAAACTGTTTTTT. Together with reference TRBV11-2 and TRBJ1-4, the CDR3 gives the full variable domain: EAGVAQSPRYKIIEKRQSVAFWCNPISGHATLYWYQQILGQGPKLLIQFQNNGVVDDSQLPKDRFSAERLKGVDSTLKIQPAKLEDSAVYLCATSVQAGLKGGRREKLFFGSGTQLSVL.

V gene TRBV28 combines with J gene TRBJ2-7, with D tentatively TRBD1 (6 bases). V was trimmed by 8 bases and J by 3 bases, leaving 23 bases between them. Germline V gene data show CDR1 as MDHEN and CDR2 as SYDVKM. The CDR3 spans 16 residues. CDR3 nucleotide sequence: TGTGCCAGCCAATTTAGAGGGGCAGGGGCCCTCTACGAGCAGTACTTC. Translating gives CASQFRGAGALYEQYF.

V usage is TRBV11-2 and J usage is TRBJ1-5; 8 bases are a match to TRBD1. This CDR3 region has 14 residues. The junction had 4 bases not matched to a gene; V was cut back by 5 bases and J by 4 bases. Germline assignment: CDR1 SGHAT and CDR2 FQNNGV. CDR3 bases: TGTGCCAGCAGCCGGGACAGGCTAAATCAGCCCCAGCATTTT. It specifies CASSRDRLNQPQHF.

This rearrangement joins TRBV5-4 to TRBJ1-3; TRBD1 matches 8 bases. The germline V gene has CDR1 SGHNT and CDR2 YYREEE (reference sequence). The CDR3 runs to 15 residues. Trimming cost V 4 bases and J 4 bases; bases outside gene matches: 7. The CDR3 sequence: CASSAGQEAGNTIYF. CDR3 DNA: TGTGCCAGCAGCGCGGGACAGGAGGCAGGAAACACCATATATTTT.